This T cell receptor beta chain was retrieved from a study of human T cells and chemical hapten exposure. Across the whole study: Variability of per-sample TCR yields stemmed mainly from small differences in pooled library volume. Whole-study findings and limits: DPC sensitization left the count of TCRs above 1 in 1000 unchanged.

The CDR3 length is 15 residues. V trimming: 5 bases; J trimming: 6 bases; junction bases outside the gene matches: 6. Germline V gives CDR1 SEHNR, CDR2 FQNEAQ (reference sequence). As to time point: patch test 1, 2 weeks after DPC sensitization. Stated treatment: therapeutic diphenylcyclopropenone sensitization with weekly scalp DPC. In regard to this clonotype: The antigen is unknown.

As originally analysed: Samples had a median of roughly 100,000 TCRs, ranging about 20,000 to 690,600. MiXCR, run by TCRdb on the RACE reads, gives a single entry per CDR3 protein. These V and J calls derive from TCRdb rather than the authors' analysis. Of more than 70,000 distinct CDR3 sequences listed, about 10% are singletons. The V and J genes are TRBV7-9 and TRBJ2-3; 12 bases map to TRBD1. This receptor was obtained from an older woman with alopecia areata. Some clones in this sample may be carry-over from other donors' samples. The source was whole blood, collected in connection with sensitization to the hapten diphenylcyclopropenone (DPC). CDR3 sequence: CASSRRDRGQDTQYF. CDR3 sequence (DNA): TGTGCCAGCAGCCGCCGGGACAGGGGGCAGGATACGCAGTATTTT.